The 22 T cell receptor beta chains given below trace back to one sample, sequenced in a study of blood T cell repertoires in COVID-19. Method: immunoSEQ multiplex PCR; TCRdb's copy keeps in-frame clones and lacks some. The table lists some 97,000 clones, 87% of them singletons. Sequencing was performed on peripheral blood. These receptors were taken from a man aged 30 to 45 in a cohort sampled during active COVID-19.

The J gene is TRBJ1-1, the V gene TRBV15, with 8 bases lining up with TRBD1. From germline, CDR1 is LNHNV and CDR2 YYDKDF (reference sequence). CDR3 size: 16 residues. J lost 13 bases, V lost 0 bases, and 16 bases had no gene match. CDR3 sequence: CATSRDIRVAGTGVFF. The CDR3 nucleotides read TGTGCCACCAGCAGAGATATTAGGGTCGCGGGGACAGGCGTTTTCTTT.

This clone occurred once. The chain uses TRBV15 and TRBJ2-1; D uncertain. Germline CDR1 is LNHNV and CDR2 is YYDKDF (reference sequence). V was shortened by 5 bases and J by 1 base, with 12 bases between the two germline ends. The CDR3 length is 15 residues. The CDR3 DNA reads TGTGCCACCAGCCCTACCCCCATATCCTACAATGAGCAGTTCTTC. The encoded protein is CATSPTPISYNEQFF.

The gene calls are TRBV6-6 and TRBJ2-1, with D uncertain. The CDR3 covers 12 residues. Between the trimmed V and J ends, which lost 11 bases and 4 bases, there was a span of 12 bases. The germline CDR1 and CDR2 sequences are MNHNY and SVGAGI (reference sequence). DNA for the CDR3: TGTGCCGCCGCATCGGTGTACAATGAGCAGTTCTTC. This gives the protein CAAASVYNEQFF.

V is TRBV28 and J is TRBJ2-1; perhaps TRBD1 as D (5 bases). V shed 7 bases and J shed 8 bases, with 12 bases lying between them. Germline CDR1 is MDHEN and CDR2 is SYDVKM. The CDR3 contains 12 residues. CDR3 DNA: TGTGCCAGCACCGCAGGGTTTGATGAGCAGTTCTTC. It specifies CASTAGFDEQFF.

The chain combines TRBV5-1 with TRBJ1-5; D call uncertain. Germline-derived CDR1 and CDR2 are SGHRS and YFSETQ. The CDR3 sequence is 14 residues long. V was pared by 4 bases and J by 5 bases, with 13 bases between. The chain's CDR3 is CASSQTGRDQPQHF. CDR3 sequence (DNA): TGCGCCAGCAGCCAGACGGGGAGGGATCAGCCCCAGCATTTT.

This clone was recorded only once. The genes are TRBV7-9 and TRBJ1-1; tentative D call: TRBD1 (6 bases). The V end lost 2 bases, the J end lost 9 bases, and 13 bases lay between the germline ends. This CDR3 contains 13 residues. Germline CDR1 is SEHNR and CDR2 is FQNEAQ (reference sequence). The CDR3 sequence: CASSLRTVGKAFF. The CDR3, as DNA: TGTGCCAGCAGCTTACGGACAGTAGGGAAAGCTTTCTTT.

The chain recombines TRBV6-5 with TRBJ1-4; D is unresolved. CDR1 MNHEY and CDR2 SVGAGI come from the germline V gene. The CDR3 consists of 12 residues. The V and J ends lost 2 bases and 11 bases respectively, with 9 bases between them. This chain's CDR3 is CASSYAGSKLFF. The CDR3, as DNA: TGTGCCAGCAGTTACGCCGGGTCCAAACTGTTTTTT.

The V call is TRBV5-6, the J call TRBJ1-2; 7 bases line up with TRBD1. There are 13 residues in the CDR3. V shed 8 bases and J 3 bases; nucleotides not matched to a gene: 7. Germline assignment: CDR1 SGHDT and CDR2 YYEEEE. CDR3 nucleotide sequence: TGTGCCAGTAACAGGGGCTCCTACTATGGCTACACCTTC. Encoded protein: CASNRGSYYGYTF.

The chain combines TRBV5-1 with TRBJ2-1, with TRBD1 matching 9 bases. V lost 2 bases and J lost 7; bases outside the gene matches: 4. CDR1 is SGHRS, CDR2 YFSETQ, per germline. The CDR3 length is 14 residues. CDR3 loop: CASSFRQGGNEQFF. CDR3 bases: TGCGCCAGCAGCTTCCGACAGGGGGGAAATGAGCAGTTCTTC.

This clone was counted only a few times. This chain joins TRBV5-1 and TRBJ2-5; D perhaps matches TRBD1 (5 bases). The CDR3 runs to 15 residues. The V end lost 3 bases, the J end lost 2 bases, and 14 bases lay between the germline ends. CDR1 and CDR2 (germline): SGHRS, YFSETQ. The CDR3 region is CASSSYGARQETQYF. Written as DNA, the CDR3 is TGCGCCAGCAGCTCCTATGGGGCTAGGCAAGAGACCCAGTACTTC.

The chain has TRBV6-5 and TRBJ1-1, with 9 bases that match TRBD1. The ends lost 6 bases at V and 6 bases at J; junction bases unmatched: 8. Germline CDR1 MNHEY, CDR2 SVGAGI. The CDR3 extends over 14 amino acids. This chain's CDR3 is CASSRDRGGPEAFF. DNA for the CDR3: TGTGCCAGCAGCCGCGACAGGGGGGGCCCTGAAGCTTTCTTT.

The chain couples TRBV5-1 to TRBJ2-1; TRBD2 agrees at 11 bases. The J segment lost 12 bases and the V segment lost 3 bases, leaving 5 bases of the junction unmatched. The CDR3 has 13 residues. Germline assignment: CDR1 SGHRS and CDR2 YFSETQ. The CDR3 loop is CASSSMTSGAQFF. For the CDR3, the DNA is TGCGCCAGCAGCTCAATGACTAGCGGGGCGCAGTTCTTC.

The V call is TRBV5-8, the J call TRBJ1-5; 7 positions match TRBD1. There are 14 residues in the CDR3. Trimming at V came to 7 bases and at J to 4 bases, leaving 8 bases not matched to a gene. Germline CDR1 is SGHTS and CDR2 is YDEGEE. CDR3 bases: TGTGCCAGCGGCCCTGGGACAGCTAATCAGCCCCAGCATTTT. Its translation is CASGPGTANQPQHF.

Only one count was recorded for this clone. The V call is TRBV23-1, the J call TRBJ1-3; D not resolved. TRBV23-1 is reported as an ORF; its role is uncertain. Between the trimmed V and J ends, which lost 0 bases and 1 base, there was a span of 7 bases. This CDR3 comprises 15 residues. Here the CDR3 reads CASSQSNRSGNTIYF. DNA for the CDR3: TGCGCCAGCAGTCAATCGAACAGATCTGGAAACACCATATATTTT.

The chain carries TRBV7-2 and TRBJ1-5, with unresolved D. Germline V gives CDR1 SGHTA, CDR2 FQGNSA. CDR3 length: 18 residues. V was shortened by 2 bases and J by 1 base, with 18 bases between the two germline ends. The CDR3 loop is CASSLKAPVAVSNQPQHF. The CDR3 DNA is TGTGCCAGCAGCTTAAAGGCCCCGGTGGCGGTGAGCAATCAGCCCCAGCATTTT.

This clone was seen a single time. This rearrangement joins TRBV19 to TRBJ2-7, with TRBD2 identical over 7 bases. The CDR3 is made up of 14 amino acids. Trimming removed 3 bases from V and 4 bases from J; junction bases left unmatched: 6. Germline CDR1 and CDR2: LNHDA and SQIVND (reference sequence). The DNA of the CDR3 is TGTGCCAGTAGTATTGGGCGGGGGAGTTACGAGCAGTACTTC. The encoded protein is CASSIGRGSYEQYF.

The V and J genes are TRBV30 and TRBJ1-2, with 7 nucleotides matching TRBD1. Trimming removed 3 bases from V and 0 bases from J; junction bases left unmatched: 10. This CDR3 spans 16 amino acids. Germline CDR1 reads GTSNPN; CDR2 reads SVGIG (reference sequence). CDR3 sequence: CAWSDLGTAPNYGYTF. Here the CDR3 DNA reads TGTGCCTGGAGCGACCTCGGGACAGCGCCTAACTATGGCTACACCTTC.

The chain is built from TRBV24-1 and TRBJ2-3; a possible D gene is TRBD2 (5 bases). V lost 10 bases to trimming and J lost 0 bases, with 16 bases between them. The CDR3 runs 15 residues. The germline gives CDR1 KGHDR, CDR2 SFDVKD. The CDR3 loop is CATSSTGGSTDTQYF. CDR3 bases: TGTGCCACGAGCTCCACCGGCGGGAGCACAGATACGCAGTATTTT.

The genes are TRBV12-3 or TRBV12-4 and TRBJ1-2; 9 bases line up with TRBD1. V dropped 6 bases and J dropped 8; count of bases not matched to a gene: 7. The CDR3 length is 13 residues. The CDR3 spells CASSRDRVHGYTF. The CDR3 DNA reads as TGTGCCAGCAGCCGGGACAGGGTACACGGCTACACCTTC.

The V and J genes are TRBV6-4 and TRBJ1-6; maybe TRBD1 (6 bases). This CDR3 comprises 15 residues. V was trimmed by 4 bases and J by 7 bases, leaving 14 bases between them. Germline V gene lookup returns CDR1 MRHNA and CDR2 SNTAGT. The CDR3 DNA follows: TGTGCCAGCAGTGCTACAGGGCGTGACAATTCACCCCTCCACTTT. The encoded protein is CASSATGRDNSPLHF.

The V call is TRBV18, the J call TRBJ1-1; D perhaps matches TRBD1 (6 bases). The CDR3 length is 15 residues. CDR1 and CDR2 (germline): KGHSH, LQKENI. V dropped 0 bases and J dropped 0 bases, with 8 bases sitting between them. The CDR3 sequence: CASSPPGTMNTEAFF. CDR3 bases: TGTGCCAGCTCACCACCGGGGACAATGAACACTGAAGCTTTCTTT.

The J gene is TRBJ1-3, the V gene TRBV2, with unresolved D. CDR1 and CDR2 (germline): SNHLY, FYNNEI. This CDR3 is 13 amino acids long. Trimming took off 6 bases at V and 4 bases at J, with 10 bases between the two ends. CDR3 amino acids: CASSPRRGNTIYF. CDR3 nucleotides: TGTGCCAGCAGCCCGCGGCGCGGAAACACCATATATTTT.